What follows are 17 T cell receptor beta chains derived from one specimen sequenced in a study of graft-versus-host responses after intestinal transplantation. Their antigens are not known. Method: immunoSEQ multiplex PCR; TCRdb's copy keeps in-frame clones and lacks some. The data contain approximately 97,000 clones, 91% of them singletons. This material consisted of unstimulated CD4+ T cells sorted from spleen or lymph node cells, taken before transplant. The origin of the receptors is a human donor who was the organ donor for an intestinal transplant.

The V call is TRBV6-5, the J call TRBJ2-1, with D tentatively TRBD2 (5 bases). The CDR3 totals 13 residues. The germline V gene encodes CDR1 MNHEY and CDR2 SVGAGI. V lost 5 bases, J lost 5 bases, and 10 bases lay in between. CDR3 protein: CASSTWRNNEQFF. DNA for the CDR3: TGTGCCAGCAGTACCTGGAGGAACAATGAGCAGTTCTTC.

The chain recombines TRBV28 with TRBJ2-7; 8 bases map to TRBD2. Trimming removed 7 bases from V and 0 bases from J; junction bases left unmatched: 5. Germline V gene sequence: CDR1 MDHEN, CDR2 SYDVKM. The CDR3 spans 14 residues. The DNA for the CDR3 is TGTGCCAGCATCCGGGGGGGGAGCTCCTACGAGCAGTACTTC. This translates into CASIRGGSSYEQYF.

CDR3 DNA: TGTGCCAGCAGTCCGGGACAACCTCCCTCCCAGCAGTACTTC. Its translation: CASSPGQPPSQQYF. The chain has TRBV28 and TRBJ2-7; weak D call: TRBD1 (6 bases). V was clipped by 5 bases and J by 8 bases, with 19 bases between them. This CDR3 comprises 14 residues. Germline CDR1 reads MDHEN; CDR2 reads SYDVKM.

The rearrangement joins TRBV5-1 to TRBJ1-1, with 8 bases matching TRBD1. CDR1 and CDR2 from the germline V gene are SGHRS and YFSETQ. The V segment lost 5 bases and the J segment 0 bases; nucleotides outside the gene matches: 12. The CDR3 is 17 amino acids. CDR3 sequence reads: CASSWDRPSVMNTEAFF. CDR3 coding DNA: TGCGCCAGCAGTTGGGACAGGCCTAGTGTTATGAACACTGAAGCTTTCTTT.

The V call is TRBV4-1, the J call TRBJ1-5, with 7 bases identical to TRBD1. Germline CDR1 reads MGHRA; CDR2 reads YSYEKL. Trimming took 0 bases from V and 0 from J; bases not matched to a gene: 11. The CDR3 loop spans 19 amino acids. The CDR3 bases are TGCGCCAGCAGCCAAGATCCTGGGGACAGCAAATATAGCAATCAGCCCCAGCATTTT. Its protein product is CASSQDPGDSKYSNQPQHF.

In nucleotides, the CDR3 is TGTGCCAGCAGCGACAGGGAAAAGCAGTTCTTC. Protein product: CASSDREKQFF. This chain connects TRBV4-2 to TRBJ2-1, with TRBD1 matching 7 bases. Germline V CDR1 and CDR2: LGHNA, YNFKEQ. The CDR3 runs to 11 residues. The V segment lost 5 bases and the J segment 11 bases; nucleotides outside the gene matches: 3.

V gene TRBV5-4 combines with J gene TRBJ2-3; 13 nucleotides match TRBD2. V gave up 4 bases and J gave up 0 bases; unmatched junction bases: 11. Germline V gives CDR1 SGHNT, CDR2 YYREEE (reference sequence). The CDR3 consists of 19 residues. Written as DNA, the CDR3 is TGTGCCAGCAGCCCTGGACTAGCGGGGGTCTCGTACAGCACAGATACGCAGTATTTT. Translating gives CASSPGLAGVSYSTDTQYF.

This clone has only one observation. The rearrangement joins TRBV6-1 to TRBJ1-1; 8 positions agree with TRBD1. This CDR3 region has 14 residues. Germline lookup yields CDR1 MNHNS and CDR2 SASEGT. The trim removed 6 bases at V and 0 bases at J, leaving 3 bases unmatched. CDR3 DNA sequence: TGTGCCAGCAGCAGGACAGGGATGAACACTGAAGCTTTCTTT. Encoded protein: CASSRTGMNTEAFF.

This chain links TRBV6-5 with TRBJ2-7; D unresolved. The germline V gene has CDR1 MNHEY and CDR2 SVGAGI. V lost 2 bases and J lost 3, with 8 bases in between. The CDR3 has 13 residues. CDR3 residues: CASSYAASYEQYF. DNA for the CDR3: TGTGCCAGCAGTTACGCGGCCAGCTACGAGCAGTACTTC.

This clone was picked up one time. The V gene is TRBV25-1, the J gene TRBJ2-5, with D maybe TRBD2 (6 bases). The CDR3 contains 13 residues. Germline assignment: CDR1 MGHDK and CDR2 SYGVNS. V was cut by 4 bases and J by 5 bases, with 11 bases left in between. CDR3 loop: CASSVGLSETQYF. CDR3 nucleotide sequence: TGTGCCAGCAGTGTGGGACTTTCTGAGACCCAGTACTTC.

The chain links TRBV5-4 to TRBJ2-5, with TRBD2 matching over 16 bases. Germline values: CDR1 SGHNT, CDR2 YYREEE (reference sequence). This CDR3 is built from 18 residues. With 3 bases clipped from V and 5 bases from J, the junction kept 10 bases outside the gene matches. CDR3 region: CASSSGTSGGAGMETQYF. The CDR3 nucleotides read TGTGCCAGCAGCTCGGGGACTAGCGGGGGGGCGGGAATGGAGACCCAGTACTTC.

The V and J genes are TRBV18 and TRBJ1-2; 9 bases are shared with TRBD1. The CDR3 totals 13 residues. The germline V gene encodes CDR1 KGHSH and CDR2 LQKENI. The J segment lost 7 bases and the V segment lost 2 bases, leaving 2 bases of the junction unmatched. Here the CDR3 DNA reads TGTGCCAGCTCACCAGACAGGGGGTCTGGCTACACCTTC. It translates to CASSPDRGSGYTF.

The V gene is TRBV29-1, the J gene TRBJ1-2; TRBD1 matches 8 bases. This CDR3 region has 12 residues. Germline V gene data show CDR1 as SQVTM and CDR2 as ANQGSEA. V was pared by 6 bases and J by 4 bases, with 4 bases of the junction left unmatched. DNA for the CDR3: TGCAGCGTCCGGACAGGGATCTATGGCTACACCTTC. Amino acids: CSVRTGIYGYTF.

This clone was seen once. The J gene is TRBJ1-3, the V gene TRBV15; 9 bases map to TRBD1. Per the germline V gene, CDR1 is LNHNV and CDR2 is YYDKDF (reference sequence). The CDR3 is 16 amino acids. Trimming at V came to 4 bases and at J to 3 bases, leaving 7 bases not matched to a gene. CDR3 region: CATSIYQDRGGNTIYF. The CDR3 DNA sequence: TGTGCCACCAGCATATATCAGGACAGGGGTGGAAACACCATATATTTT.

This clone has a single count. The J gene is TRBJ1-1, the V gene TRBV9; D gene uncertain. Per the germline V gene, CDR1 is SGDLS and CDR2 is YYNGEE. The CDR3 runs 15 residues. The ends were cut back, 0 bases at V and 1 base at J, with 10 bases in the middle. The CDR3 sequence is CASSVGRVANTEAFF. DNA for the CDR3: TGTGCCAGCAGCGTAGGCAGAGTAGCGAACACTGAAGCTTTCTTT.

This chain connects TRBV4-2 to TRBJ1-1; 7 bases match TRBD1. Germline CDR1 reads LGHNA; CDR2 reads YNFKEQ. V trimming: 0 bases; J trimming: 4 bases; junction bases outside the gene matches: 8. The CDR3 runs 16 residues. The CDR3 region has the DNA TGTGCCAGCAGCCAAGAGGACAGGAACTGGGCCACTGAAGCTTTCTTT. Residues: CASSQEDRNWATEAFF.

The V call is TRBV14, the J call TRBJ2-7, with 10 bases aligning to TRBD1. Germline values: CDR1 SGHDN, CDR2 FVKESK. This CDR3 is built from 15 residues. The trim removed 3 bases at V and 6 bases at J, leaving 8 bases unmatched. CDR3 amino acids: CASSHPGTGAFEQYF. CDR3 DNA sequence: TGTGCCAGCAGCCATCCCGGGACAGGGGCCTTCGAGCAGTACTTC.